Listed here are 11 T cell receptor beta chains from one sample, sequenced in a study of shared clonotypes between healthy human individuals. TCRdb's table, derived via immunoSEQ multiplex PCR, lists solely in-frame clones and lacks some. The table lists some 580,000 clones, less than 98% of them singletons. The material sequenced was naive CD4+ T cells sorted from blood. Specified subset: CD45RA+ positively selected. These receptor sequences come from a woman aged 25-40 years in good health.

The genes are TRBV25-1 and TRBJ2-6, with TRBD1 matching over 11 bases. Germline CDR1 reads MGHDK; CDR2 reads SYGVNS. Trimming cost V 6 bases and J 3 bases; bases outside gene matches: 7. The CDR3 contains 17 residues. This CDR3 is CASSRTGGVGGANVLTF. The CDR3 nucleotides are TGTGCCAGCAGCCGGACAGGGGGCGTCGGTGGGGCCAACGTCCTGACTTTC.

This sequence joins TRBV27 and TRBJ1-5, with D possibly matching TRBD1 (6 bases). Germline V lookup: CDR1 MNHEY, CDR2 SMNVEV (reference sequence). The CDR3 covers 13 residues. V was cut by 4 bases and J by 5 bases, with 9 bases left in between. The CDR3 DNA reads as TGTGCCAGCAGTTCACAGGGTTATCAGCCCCAGCATTTT. Encoded protein: CASSSQGYQPQHF.

The rearrangement joins TRBV6-4 to TRBJ2-7; 9 bases map to TRBD2. Germline assignment: CDR1 MRHNA and CDR2 SNTAGT. The CDR3 is 12 residues long. Trimming removed 9 bases from V and 5 bases from J; junction bases left unmatched: 5. The CDR3 DNA sequence: TGTGCCAGAGGACTAGCGAGACACGAGCAGTACTTC. Protein product: CARGLARHEQYF.

This chain connects TRBV9 to TRBJ2-1; D perhaps matches TRBD2 (7 bases). The CDR3 has 14 amino acids. Trimming left V 5 bases short and J 5 bases short, with 14 bases between. Germline V CDR1 and CDR2: SGDLS, YYNGEE. This chain's CDR3 is CASRGGGVDNEQFF. DNA for the CDR3: TGTGCCAGCAGAGGGGGAGGGGTCGACAATGAGCAGTTCTTC.

The sample holds a few counts of this clone. This rearrangement joins TRBV27 to TRBJ1-2; no reliable D call. Germline-derived CDR1 and CDR2 are MNHEY and SMNVEV (reference sequence). The ends were cut back, 3 bases at V and 3 bases at J, with 8 bases in the middle. This CDR3 region has 13 residues. CDR3 sequence reads: CASSLTRYYGYTF. The CDR3 DNA reads as TGTGCCAGCAGTTTGACCCGTTACTATGGCTACACCTTC.

The chain carries TRBV15 and TRBJ2-7; 7 bases match TRBD2. The CDR3 has 15 amino acids. V was clipped by 6 bases and J by 6 bases; unmatched bases: 14. The germline V gene encodes CDR1 LNHNV and CDR2 YYDKDF (reference sequence). The CDR3, as DNA: TGTGCCACCAGTCGCCGGGGGGTCTCGGGTCCCGAGCAGTACTTC. It specifies CATSRRGVSGPEQYF.

J is TRBJ2-3 and V is TRBV30, with 11 nucleotides matching TRBD2. Losses at the gene ends were 5 bases for V and 5 bases for J; bases not matched to a gene: 9. CDR1 is GTSNPN, CDR2 SVGIG, per germline (reference sequence). This CDR3 is 15 amino acids long. CDR3 loop: CAWVGTSGWIDTQYF. CDR3 DNA: TGTGCCTGGGTCGGGACTAGCGGATGGATAGATACGCAGTATTTT.

The rearrangement uses TRBV5-1 and TRBJ2-2; a weak D match, TRBD1 (6 bases). V was pared by 5 bases and J by 5 bases, with 16 bases between. The CDR3 covers 15 residues. Germline-derived CDR1 and CDR2 are SGHRS and YFSETQ. The CDR3 DNA reads TGCGCCAGCAGTCAAGGACAGCCGGATACCGGGGAGCTGTTTTTT. It specifies CASSQGQPDTGELFF.

This clone was recorded only once. V usage is TRBV11-2 and J usage is TRBJ2-1; 11 bases are shared with TRBD2. V shed 6 bases and J 7 bases; nucleotides not matched to a gene: 8. CDR1 is SGHAT and CDR2 is FQNNGV in the germline V gene. The CDR3 is made up of 15 amino acids. CDR3 residues: CASSKLAGVRNEQFF. Written as DNA, the CDR3 is TGTGCCAGCAGTAAACTAGCGGGAGTTAGGAATGAGCAGTTCTTC.

The CDR3 region has the DNA TGCGCCAGCAGTCCCACAGGGGACCCTCTGGGCACTGAAGCTTTCTTT. Amino acids: CASSPTGDPLGTEAFF. The rearrangement links TRBV5-1 to TRBJ1-1; the match to TRBD1 covers 7 bases. The CDR3 consists of 16 residues. CDR1 SGHRS and CDR2 YFSETQ come from the germline V gene. With 5 bases clipped from V and 4 bases from J, the junction kept 14 bases outside the gene matches.

This clone was recorded only once. The CDR3 DNA sequence: TGCGCCAGCAGCTCCGGGACAGGGGTTAGCTATGGCTACACCTTC. This gives the protein CASSSGTGVSYGYTF. The gene calls are TRBV5-1 and TRBJ1-2; TRBD1 matches 10 bases. This CDR3 contains 15 residues. The germline V gene has CDR1 SGHRS and CDR2 YFSETQ. J lost 4 bases, V lost 3 bases, and 6 bases had no gene match.